The clone carrying this T cell receptor (beta chain) appeared many times. The entry originates in a study of T-cell reconstitution after alpha-beta-depleted transplantation in children. Unique molecular identifiers were incorporated into the prepared TCRbeta library. Each CDR3 protein gets one entry after TCRdb re-called the PCR reads with MiXCR. The profile shows some 200,000 distinct CDR3 sequences, 14% to 15% of them singletons. This CDR3 region has 14 residues. J was trimmed by 8 bases and V by 3 bases; bases with no gene match: 5. The source of this sequence is a human donor who donated a stem cell graft to a child with acute lymphoblastic leukemia. The material sequenced was PBMCs from the stem cell graft donor, taken from the stem cell graft. The chain combines TRBV12-3 or TRBV12-4 with TRBJ2-1, with 9 bases fitting TRBD2. CDR3 amino acids: CASSLVGTSYEQFF. The CDR3 DNA is TGTGCCAGCAGTTTGGTTGGGACTAGCTATGAGCAGTTCTTC.